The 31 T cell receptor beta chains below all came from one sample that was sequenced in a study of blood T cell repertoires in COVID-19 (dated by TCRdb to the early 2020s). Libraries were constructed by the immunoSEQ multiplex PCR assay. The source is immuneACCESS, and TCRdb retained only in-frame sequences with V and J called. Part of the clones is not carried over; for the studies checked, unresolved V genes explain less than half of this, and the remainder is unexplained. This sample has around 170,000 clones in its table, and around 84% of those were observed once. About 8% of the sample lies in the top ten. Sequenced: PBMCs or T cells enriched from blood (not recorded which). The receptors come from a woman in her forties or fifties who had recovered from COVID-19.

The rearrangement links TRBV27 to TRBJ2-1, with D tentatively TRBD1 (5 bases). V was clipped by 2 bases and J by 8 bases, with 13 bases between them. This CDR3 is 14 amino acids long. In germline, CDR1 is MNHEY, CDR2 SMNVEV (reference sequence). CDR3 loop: CASSLLQGVHEQFF. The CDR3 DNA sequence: TGTGCCAGCAGTTTACTGCAGGGTGTCCATGAGCAGTTCTTC.

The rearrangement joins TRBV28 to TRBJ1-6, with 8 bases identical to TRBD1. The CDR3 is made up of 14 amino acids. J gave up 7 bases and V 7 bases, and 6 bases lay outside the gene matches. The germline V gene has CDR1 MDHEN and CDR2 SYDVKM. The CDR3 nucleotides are TGTGCCAGCAAGACAGGGGACTTCAATTCACCCCTCCACTTT. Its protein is CASKTGDFNSPLHF.

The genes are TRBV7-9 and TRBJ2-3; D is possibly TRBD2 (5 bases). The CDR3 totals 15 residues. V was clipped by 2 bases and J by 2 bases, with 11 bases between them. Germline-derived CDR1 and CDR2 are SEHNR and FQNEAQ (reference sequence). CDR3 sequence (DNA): TGTGCCAGCAGCTTAATCTCGGGAACCACAGATACGCAGTATTTT. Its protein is CASSLISGTTDTQYF.

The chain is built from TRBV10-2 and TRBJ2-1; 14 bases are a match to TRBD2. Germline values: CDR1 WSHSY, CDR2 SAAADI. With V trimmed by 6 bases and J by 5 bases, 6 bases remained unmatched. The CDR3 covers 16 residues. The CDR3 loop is CASSRLAGGQHNEQFF. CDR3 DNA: TGCGCCAGCAGCAGACTAGCGGGAGGGCAACACAATGAGCAGTTCTTC.

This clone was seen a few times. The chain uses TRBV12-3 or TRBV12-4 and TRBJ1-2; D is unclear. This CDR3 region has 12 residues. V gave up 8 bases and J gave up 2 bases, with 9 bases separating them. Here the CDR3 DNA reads TGTGCCAGCTCGACAAGAAACTATGGCTACACCTTC. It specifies CASSTRNYGYTF.

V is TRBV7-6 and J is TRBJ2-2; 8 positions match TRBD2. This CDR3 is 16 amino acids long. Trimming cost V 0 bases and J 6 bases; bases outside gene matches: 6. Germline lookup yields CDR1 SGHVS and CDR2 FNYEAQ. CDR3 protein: CASSLASGNVAGELFF. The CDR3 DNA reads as TGTGCCAGCAGCTTAGCTAGCGGGAATGTCGCCGGGGAGCTGTTTTTT.

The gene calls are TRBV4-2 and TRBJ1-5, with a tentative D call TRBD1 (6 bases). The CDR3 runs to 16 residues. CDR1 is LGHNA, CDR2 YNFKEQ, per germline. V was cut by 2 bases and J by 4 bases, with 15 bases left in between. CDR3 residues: CASSQNTQGGNQPQHF. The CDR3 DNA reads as TGTGCCAGCAGCCAAAACACACAGGGCGGTAATCAGCCCCAGCATTTT.

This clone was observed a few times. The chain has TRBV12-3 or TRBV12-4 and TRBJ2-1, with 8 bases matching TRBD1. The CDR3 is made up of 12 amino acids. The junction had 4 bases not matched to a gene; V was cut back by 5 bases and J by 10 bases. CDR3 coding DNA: TGTGCCAGCAGTGGACAGGGAAGCGAGCAGTTCTTC. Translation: CASSGQGSEQFF.

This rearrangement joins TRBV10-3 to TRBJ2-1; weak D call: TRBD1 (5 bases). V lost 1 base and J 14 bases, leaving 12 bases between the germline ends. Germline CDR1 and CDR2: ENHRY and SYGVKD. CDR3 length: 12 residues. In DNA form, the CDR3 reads TGTGCCATCAGTGAGTTGTCGACAGCAGAGTTCTTC. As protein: CAISELSTAEFF.

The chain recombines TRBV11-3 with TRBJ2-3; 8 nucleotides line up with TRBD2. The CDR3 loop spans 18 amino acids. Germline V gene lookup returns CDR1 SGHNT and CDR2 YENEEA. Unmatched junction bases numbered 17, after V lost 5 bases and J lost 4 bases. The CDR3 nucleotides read TGTGCCAGCAGCCCTCCCCGACGGGGGGGCCTATTGGCAGATACGCAGTATTTT. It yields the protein CASSPPRRGGLLADTQYF. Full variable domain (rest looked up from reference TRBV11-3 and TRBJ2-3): EAGVVQSPRYKIIEKKQPVAFWCNPISGHNTLYWYLQNLGQGPELLIRYENEEAVDDSQLPKDRFSAERLKGVDSTLKIQPAELGDSAVYLCASSPPRRGGLLADTQYFGPGTRLTVL.

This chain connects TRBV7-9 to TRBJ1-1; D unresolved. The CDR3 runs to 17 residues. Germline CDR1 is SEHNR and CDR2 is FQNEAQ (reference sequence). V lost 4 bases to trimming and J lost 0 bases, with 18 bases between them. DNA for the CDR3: TGTGCCAGCAGCTCTAGCGGGTCCTCCCAACTGAACACTGAAGCTTTCTTT. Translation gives CASSSSGSSQLNTEAFF.

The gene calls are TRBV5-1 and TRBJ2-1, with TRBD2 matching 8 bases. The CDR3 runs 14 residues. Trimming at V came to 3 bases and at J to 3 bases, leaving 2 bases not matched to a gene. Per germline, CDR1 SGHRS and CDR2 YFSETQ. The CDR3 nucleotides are TGCGCCAGCAGCTGGGGACTAGGCTACAATGAGCAGTTCTTC. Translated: CASSWGLGYNEQFF. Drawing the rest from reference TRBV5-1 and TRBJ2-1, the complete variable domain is KAGVTQTPRYLIKTRGQQVTLSCSPISGHRSVSWYQQTPGQGLQFLFEYFSETQRNKGNFPGRFSGRQFSNSRSEMNVSTLELGDSALYLCASSWGLGYNEQFFGPGTRLTVL.

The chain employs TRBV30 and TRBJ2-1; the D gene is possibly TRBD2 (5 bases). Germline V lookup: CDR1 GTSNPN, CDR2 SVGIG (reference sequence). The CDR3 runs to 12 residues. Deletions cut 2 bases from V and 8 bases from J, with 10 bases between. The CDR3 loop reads CAWSKLVDEQFF. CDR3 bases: TGTGCCTGGAGTAAACTAGTCGATGAGCAGTTCTTC.

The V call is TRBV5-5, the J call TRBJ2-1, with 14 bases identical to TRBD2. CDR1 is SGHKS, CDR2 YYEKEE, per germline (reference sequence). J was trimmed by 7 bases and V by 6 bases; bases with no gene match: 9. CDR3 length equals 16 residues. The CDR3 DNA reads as TGTGCCAGCACAGGGACTAGCGGGAGTATATGGAATGAGCAGTTCTTC. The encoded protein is CASTGTSGSIWNEQFF.

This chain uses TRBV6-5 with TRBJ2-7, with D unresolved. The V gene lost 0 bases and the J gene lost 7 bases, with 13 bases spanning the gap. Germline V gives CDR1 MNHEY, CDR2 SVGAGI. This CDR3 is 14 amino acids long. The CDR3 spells CASSYSTLGDEQYF. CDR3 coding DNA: TGTGCCAGCAGTTACTCGACCCTAGGTGATGAGCAGTACTTC.

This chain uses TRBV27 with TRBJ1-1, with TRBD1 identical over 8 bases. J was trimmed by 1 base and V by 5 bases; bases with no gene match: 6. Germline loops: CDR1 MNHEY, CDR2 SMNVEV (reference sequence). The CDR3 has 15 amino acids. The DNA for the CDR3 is TGTGCCAGCAGTCCCCTGGGACAGGCGAACACTGAAGCTTTCTTT. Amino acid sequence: CASSPLGQANTEAFF.

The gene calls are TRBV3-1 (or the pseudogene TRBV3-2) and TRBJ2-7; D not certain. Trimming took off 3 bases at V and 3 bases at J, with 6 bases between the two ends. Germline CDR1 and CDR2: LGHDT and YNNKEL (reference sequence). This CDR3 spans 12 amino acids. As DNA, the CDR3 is TGTGCCAGCAGCCAGTTAAACTACGAGCAGTACTTC. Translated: CASSQLNYEQYF.

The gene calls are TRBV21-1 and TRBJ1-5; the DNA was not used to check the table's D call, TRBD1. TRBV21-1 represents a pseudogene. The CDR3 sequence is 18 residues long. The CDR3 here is CASSRFSQGGISNQPQHF. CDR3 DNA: TGTGCCAGCAGCAGGTTTAGCCAGGGTGGGATTAGCAATCAGCCCCAGCATTTT.

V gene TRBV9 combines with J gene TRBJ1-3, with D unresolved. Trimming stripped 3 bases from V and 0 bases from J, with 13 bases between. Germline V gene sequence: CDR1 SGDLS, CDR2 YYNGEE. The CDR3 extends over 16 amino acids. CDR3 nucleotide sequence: TGTGCCAGCAGCGCTACCGATTACAGCTCTGGAAACACCATATATTTT. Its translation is CASSATDYSSGNTIYF.

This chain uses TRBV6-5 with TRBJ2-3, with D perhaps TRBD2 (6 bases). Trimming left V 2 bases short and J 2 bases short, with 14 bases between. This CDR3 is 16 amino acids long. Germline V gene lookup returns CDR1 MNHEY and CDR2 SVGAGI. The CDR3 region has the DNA TGTGCCAGCAGTTACAAAAGCGGGTGGACCACAGATACGCAGTATTTT. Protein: CASSYKSGWTTDTQYF.

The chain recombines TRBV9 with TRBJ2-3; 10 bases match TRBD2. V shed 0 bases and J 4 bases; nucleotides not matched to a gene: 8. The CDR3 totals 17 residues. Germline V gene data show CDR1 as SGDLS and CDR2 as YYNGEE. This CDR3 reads CASSVAFELAGPDTQYF. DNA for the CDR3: TGTGCCAGCAGCGTAGCCTTTGAACTAGCGGGGCCAGATACGCAGTATTTT.

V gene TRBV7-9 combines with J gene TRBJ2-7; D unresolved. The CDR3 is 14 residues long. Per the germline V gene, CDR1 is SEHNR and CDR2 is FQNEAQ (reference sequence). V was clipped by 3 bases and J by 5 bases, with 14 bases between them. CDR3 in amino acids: CASSFGGGADEQYF. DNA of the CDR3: TGTGCCAGCAGCTTTGGCGGTGGAGCCGACGAGCAGTACTTC.

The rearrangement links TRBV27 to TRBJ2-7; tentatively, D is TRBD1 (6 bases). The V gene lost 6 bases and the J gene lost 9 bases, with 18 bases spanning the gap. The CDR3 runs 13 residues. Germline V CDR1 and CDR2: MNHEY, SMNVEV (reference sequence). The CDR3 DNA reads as TGTGCCAGCAGCGCAACACAGGGAGTCGGGCAGTACTTC. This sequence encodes CASSATQGVGQYF.

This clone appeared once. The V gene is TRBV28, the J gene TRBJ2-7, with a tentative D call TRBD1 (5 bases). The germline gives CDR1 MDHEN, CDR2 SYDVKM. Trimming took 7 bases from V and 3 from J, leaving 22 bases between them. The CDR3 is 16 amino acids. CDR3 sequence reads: CASTLRAKGSDYEQYF. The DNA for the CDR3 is TGTGCCAGCACCCTCAGGGCGAAAGGCTCTGACTACGAGCAGTACTTC.

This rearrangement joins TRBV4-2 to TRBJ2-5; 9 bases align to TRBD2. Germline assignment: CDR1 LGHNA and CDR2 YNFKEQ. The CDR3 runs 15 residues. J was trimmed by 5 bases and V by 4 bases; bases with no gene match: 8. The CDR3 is CASSPTAGGRETQYF. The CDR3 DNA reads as TGTGCCAGCAGCCCGACAGCGGGGGGTAGGGAGACCCAGTACTTC.

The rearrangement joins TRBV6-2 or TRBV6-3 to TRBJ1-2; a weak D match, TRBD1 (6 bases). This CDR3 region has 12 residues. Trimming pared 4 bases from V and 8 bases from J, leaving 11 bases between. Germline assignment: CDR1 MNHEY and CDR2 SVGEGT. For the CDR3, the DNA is TGTGCCAGCAGTTTACAGGGCTTCGGCTACACCTTC. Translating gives CASSLQGFGYTF.

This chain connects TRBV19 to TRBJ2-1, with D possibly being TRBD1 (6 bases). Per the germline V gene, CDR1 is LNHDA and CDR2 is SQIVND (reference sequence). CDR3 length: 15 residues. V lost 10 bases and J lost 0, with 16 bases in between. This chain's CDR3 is CATKPGASSYNEQFF. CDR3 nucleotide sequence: TGTGCCACGAAGCCAGGGGCCTCCTCCTACAATGAGCAGTTCTTC.

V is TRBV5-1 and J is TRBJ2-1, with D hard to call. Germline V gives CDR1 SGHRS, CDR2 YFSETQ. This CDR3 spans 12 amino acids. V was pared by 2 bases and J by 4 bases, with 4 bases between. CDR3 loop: CASSFEYNEQFF. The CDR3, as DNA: TGCGCCAGCAGCTTTGAGTACAATGAGCAGTTCTTC. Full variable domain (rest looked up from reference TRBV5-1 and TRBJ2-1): KAGVTQTPRYLIKTRGQQVTLSCSPISGHRSVSWYQQTPGQGLQFLFEYFSETQRNKGNFPGRFSGRQFSNSRSEMNVSTLELGDSALYLCASSFEYNEQFFGPGTRLTVL.

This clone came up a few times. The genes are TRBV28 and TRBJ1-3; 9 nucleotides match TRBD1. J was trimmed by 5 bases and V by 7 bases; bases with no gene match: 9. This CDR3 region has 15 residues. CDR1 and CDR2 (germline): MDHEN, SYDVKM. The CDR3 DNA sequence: TGTGCCAGCACGGTAGGGACAGGGCTCAGAAACACCATATATTTT. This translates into CASTVGTGLRNTIYF. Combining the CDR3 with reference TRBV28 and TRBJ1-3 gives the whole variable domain DVKVTQSSRYLVKRTGEKVFLECVQDMDHENMFWYRQDPGLGLRLIYFSYDVKMKEKGDIPEGYSVSREKKERFSLILESASTNQTSMYLCASTVGTGLRNTIYFGEGSWLTVV.

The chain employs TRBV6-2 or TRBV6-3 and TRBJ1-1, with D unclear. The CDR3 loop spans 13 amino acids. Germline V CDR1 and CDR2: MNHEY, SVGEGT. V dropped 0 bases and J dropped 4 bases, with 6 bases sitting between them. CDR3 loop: CASSYSRSTEAFF. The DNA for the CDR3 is TGTGCCAGCAGTTACTCGAGGAGCACTGAAGCTTTCTTT.

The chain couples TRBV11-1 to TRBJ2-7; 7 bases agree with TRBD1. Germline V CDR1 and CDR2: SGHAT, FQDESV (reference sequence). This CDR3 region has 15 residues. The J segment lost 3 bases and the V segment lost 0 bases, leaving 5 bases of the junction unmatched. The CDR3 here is CASSLAGQPHYEQYF. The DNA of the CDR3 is TGTGCCAGCAGCTTAGCGGGACAGCCCCACTACGAGCAGTACTTC.